This T cell receptor (beta chain) emerged from a study of T cell responses to AZD1222 COVID-19 vaccine. V was shortened by 3 bases and J by 5 bases, with 13 bases between the two germline ends. Germline V lookup: CDR1 SGHTA, CDR2 FQGTGA. CDR3 length equals 14 residues. Sequenced by immunoSEQ multiplex PCR; TCRdb stores in-frame clones only, minus some. Altogether about 83,000 clones are present, roughly 90% being singletons, with the ten largest covering roughly 4.8%. This sample comprised peripheral blood, obtained on day 0 of MenACWY control vaccination. V and J are TRBV7-3 and TRBJ2-5; tentative D call: TRBD2 (5 bases). This receptor was obtained from an adult in good health. The CDR3 nucleotides read TGTGCCAGCAGCTTTAACGGGATGGGCGAGACCCAGTACTTC. Translation gives CASSFNGMGETQYF.